This entry lists 18 T cell receptor beta chains sequenced from one sample in a study of T cell clonality in common variable immunodeficiency. Whole-study results and caveats: Fewer deletions and N-nucleotide insertions were reportedly seen in common variable immunodeficiency TCR beta sequences.

Their antigens remain unidentified. TCRdb's table, derived via immunoSEQ multiplex PCR, lists solely in-frame clones and lacks some. The sample is made up of roughly 20,000 clones, none counted only once. Sequencing was done on a sample of peripheral blood mononuclear cells. These receptors all stem from a human donor with common variable immunodeficiency.

This clone was seen a handful of times. The read stops 3 residues short of the end of the CDR3; the missing end is completed from the germline J gene. The J gene is TRBJ2-1, the V gene TRBV7-2, with 7 bases that match TRBD1. CDR3 length: 15 residues. Germline V CDR1 and CDR2: SGHTA, FQGNSA. Trimming cost V 1 base and J 6 bases; bases outside gene matches: 6. CDR3 bases read: TGTGCCAGCAGCTTAGGAGGGACAGCTGTCAATGAG. It translates to CASSLGGTAVNE. The full CDR3 sequence reads CASSLGGTAVNEQFF. Variable domain in full (rest from reference TRBV7-2 and TRBJ2-1): GAGVSQSPSNKVTEKGKDVELRCDPISGHTALYWYRQSLGQGLEFLIYFQGNSAPDKSGLPSDRFSAERTGGSVSTLTIQRTQQEDSAVYLCASSLGGTAVNEQFFGPGTRLTVL.

A note on this clone: One end of the junction fails to match germline, which may point to a read error. The read finishes 3 residues shy of the CDR3 end, and the germline J gene is used to complete it. The chain combines TRBV7-2 with TRBJ1-4; tentatively, D is TRBD1 (6 bases). Germline CDR1 SGHTA, CDR2 FQGNSA. The CDR3 runs to 15 residues. The CDR3 here is CASSAYRVTKEKLFF. The DNA read from the CDR3 is TGTGCCAGCAGCGCCTACAGGGTCACTAAGGAAAAA.

A remark on this clone: The CDR3 end lies 3 residues beyond the end of the read and is filled in from the germline J gene. The V call is TRBV7-2, the J call TRBJ1-1; D remains ambiguous. Germline V lookup: CDR1 SGHTA, CDR2 FQGNSA. The V and J ends lost 5 bases and 0 bases respectively, with 7 bases between them. CDR3 length: 13 amino acids. The covered CDR3 bases are TGTGCCAGCAGCCCCTATCTGAACACTGAA. The encoded protein is CASSPYLNTE. The complete CDR3 protein is CASSPYLNTEAFF.

About this clone: The read is 3 residues too short to cover the CDR3 end, so that end is filled in from the germline J gene. The genes are TRBV7-9 and TRBJ1-5; D ambiguous. Trimming shortened V by 1 base and J by 0 bases, and 7 bases separated the two germline ends. The CDR3 has 15 amino acids. Germline V gene sequence: CDR1 SEHNR, CDR2 FQNEAQ (reference sequence). The CDR3 DNA, read in part, is TGTGCCAGCAGCTTAGGATCCAGTAGCAATCAGCCC. Its protein product is CASSLGSSSNQP. The full CDR3 sequence reads CASSLGSSSNQPQHF. The full variable domain, its missing parts supplied by reference TRBV7-9 and TRBJ1-5, is DTGVSQNPRHKITKRGQNVTFRCDPISEHNRLYWYRQTLGQGPEFLTYFQNEAQLEKSRLLSDRFSAERPKGSFSTLEIQRTEQGDSAMYLCASSLGSSSNQPQHFGDGTRLSIL.

In its sample, this clone was seen a few times. The sequence runs out 3 residues before the end of the CDR3; the remainder is reconstructed from the germline J gene. The genes are TRBV18 and TRBJ2-1; TRBD1 aligns across 8 bases. This CDR3 spans 14 amino acids. The ends lost 8 bases at V and 9 bases at J; junction bases unmatched: 12. Germline CDR1 reads KGHSH; CDR2 reads LQKENI. CDR3 amino acids: CASTSQTGVSEQFF. CDR3 bases read: TGTGCCAGCACCAGTCAGACAGGGGTTAGTGAG.

The CDR3 loop is CASSISRDTEAFF. CDR3 DNA (partial): TGTGCCAGTAGTATATCGCGGGACACTGAA. The chain recombines TRBV19 with TRBJ1-1, with D unclear. The read is 3 residues too short to cover the CDR3 end, so that end is filled in from the germline J gene. Trimming left V 2 bases short and J 3 bases short, with 7 bases between. The CDR3 covers 13 residues. Germline V CDR1 and CDR2: LNHDA, SQIVND (reference sequence).

This clone appeared a few times. The read comes to an end 3 residues before the CDR3 does, leaving the germline J gene to fill in the end. The chain links TRBV18 to TRBJ2-5; D is perhaps TRBD1 (5 bases). Germline V lookup: CDR1 KGHSH, CDR2 LQKENI. Trimming cost V 3 bases and J 4 bases, with 12 bases left between them. The length of the CDR3 is 14 residues. The DNA read from the CDR3 is TGTGCCAGCTCACCCTCTTGGCAGGGAGAGACC. It encodes CASSPSWQGET. The full CDR3 sequence reads CASSPSWQGETQYF.

This clone was counted between two and nine times. The CDR3 is cut off 3 residues early in the read; its end comes from the germline J gene. The chain links TRBV7-9 to TRBJ2-1, with D tentatively TRBD2 (6 bases). The germline V gene has CDR1 SEHNR and CDR2 FQNEAQ (reference sequence). This CDR3 region has 15 residues. V gave up 2 bases and J gave up 2 bases, with 10 bases separating them. This CDR3 reads CASSLRGAAYNEQFF. CDR3 DNA (partial): TGTGCCAGCAGCTTACGCGGGGCCGCCTACAATGAG.

This clone was found a few times. The missing CDR3 end, 3 residues past where the read stops, is filled in from the germline J gene. V and J are TRBV7-9 and TRBJ2-5; D remains unclear. The V gene lost 4 bases and the J gene lost 4 bases, with 16 bases spanning the gap. The CDR3 has 15 residues. Germline CDR1 is SEHNR and CDR2 is FQNEAQ (reference sequence). The CDR3 spells CASSSPGGRRETQYF. The sequenced CDR3 bases are TGTGCCAGCAGCTCCCCAGGTGGGCGCCGAGAGACC.

Remarks on this clone: The CDR3 end falls 3 residues outside the read, so it is completed with the germline J gene. The V gene is TRBV19, the J gene TRBJ1-5; TRBD1 might be the D (6 bases). The CDR3 runs to 16 residues. Germline V gene sequence: CDR1 LNHDA, CDR2 SQIVND (reference sequence). Trimming took off 5 bases at V and 0 bases at J, with 14 bases between the two ends. The DNA read from the CDR3 is TGTGCCAGTAGTCCAACAGGGATCTATAGCAATCAGCCC. Translating gives CASSPTGIYSNQP. The CDR3 reads in full as CASSPTGIYSNQPQHF.

Comments on this clone: The CDR3 goes on 3 residues after the read ends, and that part is filled in from the germline J gene. V is TRBV18 and J is TRBJ1-1, with no clear D. The V gene lost 1 base and the J gene lost 2 bases, with 5 bases spanning the gap. The CDR3 sequence is 13 residues long. Germline-derived CDR1 and CDR2 are KGHSH and LQKENI. The part of the CDR3 DNA that was read is TGTGCCAGCTCACCACTAACTAACACTGAA. It encodes CASSPLTNTE. The full-length CDR3 reads as CASSPLTNTEAFF.

This clone was seen only a few times. The read ends 3 residues shy of where the CDR3 ends; the end is completed using the germline J gene. The genes are TRBV7-2 and TRBJ2-1, with D perhaps TRBD2 (5 bases). Germline CDR1 reads SGHTA; CDR2 reads FQGNSA. The CDR3 runs 15 residues. Trimming shortened V by 8 bases and J by 6 bases, and 20 bases separated the two germline ends. CDR3 in amino acids: CASGSHGVPANEQFF. The CDR3 DNA, read in part, is TGTGCCAGCGGCTCACACGGGGTACCCGCCAATGAG.

This clone was seen a few times. The read comes to an end 3 residues before the CDR3 does, leaving the germline J gene to fill in the end. This sequence joins TRBV2 and TRBJ2-1; D is unresolved. CDR1 SNHLY and CDR2 FYNNEI come from the germline V gene. V lost 5 bases, J lost 3 bases, and 14 bases lay in between. This CDR3 region has 15 residues. The CDR3 DNA, read in part, is TGTGCCAGCAGTTTCCCTAGTGGTGTCTACAATGAG. This encodes CASSFPSGVYNE. The whole CDR3 protein is CASSFPSGVYNEQFF.

For this clone: The read comes to an end 3 residues before the CDR3 does, leaving the germline J gene to fill in the end. The V call is TRBV19, the J call TRBJ2-1, with a weak D call TRBD2 (5 bases). CDR1 LNHDA and CDR2 SQIVND come from the germline V gene (reference sequence). Trimming shortened V by 3 bases and J by 9 bases, and 18 bases separated the two germline ends. The CDR3 has 15 residues. The CDR3 region is CASSMRQSGRGEQFF. CDR3 bases read: TGTGCCAGTAGTATGAGGCAGTCGGGCCGGGGTGAG. Drawing the rest from reference TRBV19 and TRBJ2-1, the complete variable domain is DGGITQSPKYLFRKEGQNVTLSCEQNLNHDAMYWYRQDPGQGLRLIYYSQIVNDFQKGDIAEGYSVSREKKESFPLTVTSAQKNPTAFYLCASSMRQSGRGEQFFGPGTRLTVL.

This clone was counted between two and nine times. The read ends 3 residues early relative to the CDR3; the germline J gene fills the gap. The V and J genes are TRBV7-2 and TRBJ1-6, with TRBD1 matching 9 bases. The CDR3 consists of 14 residues. J gave up 10 bases and V 1 base, and 2 bases lay outside the gene matches. Germline CDR1 reads SGHTA; CDR2 reads FQGNSA. CDR3: CASSLGQGGSPLHF. Partial CDR3 DNA: TGTGCCAGCAGCTTAGGACAGGGGGGGTCACCC.

A remark on this clone: Read data end 3 residues before the CDR3 end; the end is taken from the germline J gene. This rearrangement joins TRBV7-9 to TRBJ2-1, with TRBD2 matching 8 bases. The trim removed 5 bases at V and 2 bases at J, leaving 5 bases unmatched. Germline V gene data show CDR1 as SEHNR and CDR2 as FQNEAQ (reference sequence). The CDR3 has 15 residues. The CDR3 sequence is CASSPGGGPYNEQFF. The sequenced part of the CDR3 DNA is TGTGCCAGCAGCCCCGGGGGGGGCCCCTACAATGAG.

In its sample, this clone ranks as medium-sized (0.01 to 0.1%). CDR3 DNA (partial): TGTGCCAGCAGTTCACCAGCCGAAGCTAATCCCGGGACAGGGGAATACGAG. This encodes CASSSPAEANPGTGEYE. Given in full, the CDR3 is CASSSPAEANPGTGEYEQYF. This rearrangement joins TRBV7-1 to TRBJ2-7; the match to TRBD1 covers 10 bases. Read coverage stops 3 residues before the CDR3 terminus; the germline J gene supplies the remainder. TRBV7-1 is treated as an ORF (open reading frame) with a function not yet certain. The J segment lost 4 bases and the V segment lost 6 bases, leaving 24 bases of the junction unmatched. The length of the CDR3 is 20 residues.

The CDR3 bases that were read are TGTGCCAGCATAAGGAGGGGCACAGATACG. Residues: CASIRRGTDT. The full CDR3 is CASIRRGTDTQYF. The chain couples TRBV7-9 to TRBJ2-3; TRBD2 is a possible D gene (6 bases). The CDR3 end is not reached by the read, which stops 3 residues before it; the germline J gene fills it in. Per the germline V gene, CDR1 is SEHNR and CDR2 is FQNEAQ (reference sequence). V lost 7 bases to trimming and J lost 1 base, with 9 bases between them. The CDR3 runs 13 residues. Filled out from reference TRBV7-9 and TRBJ2-3, the complete variable domain reads DTGVSQNPRHKITKRGQNVTFRCDPISEHNRLYWYRQTLGQGPEFLTYFQNEAQLEKSRLLSDRFSAERPKGSFSTLEIQRTEQGDSAMYLCASIRRGTDTQYFGPGTRLTVL.